Ten or more counts support the clone carrying this T cell receptor (beta chain). What it binds is not known. Library preparation (for TCRbeta) was performed with unique molecular identifiers. TCRdb processed the PCR reads anew with MiXCR; each CDR3 protein has one entry. The data contain 400,000 to 550,000 distinct CDR3 sequences, roughly 10% of them singletons. The germline V gene has CDR1 SGHAT and CDR2 FQNNGV. V lost 0 bases, J lost 0 bases, and 10 bases lay in between. The CDR3 loop spans 16 amino acids. The data derive from a study of T-cell reconstitution after alpha-beta-depleted transplantation in children. Findings of the study overall: About two months after transplant, alpha-beta T cells reportedly came from several hundred expanded graft clones. Newly generated T cells supplied most T-cell counts and diversity one year post-transplant.

The receptor's source is a child aged 2 to 10 with inherited bone marrow failure, due to receive a stem cell transplant. The chain has TRBV11-2 and TRBJ2-3; D is ambiguous. Sequences were derived from PBMCs, sampled before TCRalphabeta/CD19-depleted stem cell transplant. CDR3 DNA: TGTGCCAGCAGCTTAGAACCACCCACCAGCACAGATACGCAGTATTTT. The encoded protein is CASSLEPPTSTDTQYF. The full variable domain, with the rest looked up from reference TRBV11-2 and TRBJ2-3, is EAGVAQSPRYKIIEKRQSVAFWCNPISGHATLYWYQQILGQGPKLLIQFQNNGVVDDSQLPKDRFSAERLKGVDSTLKIQPAKLEDSAVYLCASSLEPPTSTDTQYFGPGTRLTVL.